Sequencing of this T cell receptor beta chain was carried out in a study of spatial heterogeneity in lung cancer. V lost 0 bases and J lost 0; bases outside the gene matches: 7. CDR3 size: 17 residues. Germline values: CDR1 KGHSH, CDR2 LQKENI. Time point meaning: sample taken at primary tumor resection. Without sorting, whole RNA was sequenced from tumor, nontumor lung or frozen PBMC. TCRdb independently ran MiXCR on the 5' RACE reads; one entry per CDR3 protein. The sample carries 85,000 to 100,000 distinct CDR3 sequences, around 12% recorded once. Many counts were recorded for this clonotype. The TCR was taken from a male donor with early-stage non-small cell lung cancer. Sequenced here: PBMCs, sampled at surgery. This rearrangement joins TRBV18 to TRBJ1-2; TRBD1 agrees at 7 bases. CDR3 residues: CASSPPRTGTANYGYTF. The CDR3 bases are TGTGCCAGCTCACCACCGAGAACCGGGACAGCTAACTATGGCTACACCTTC. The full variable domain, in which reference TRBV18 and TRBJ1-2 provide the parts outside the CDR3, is NAGVMQNPRHLVRRRGQEARLRCSPMKGHSHVYWYRQLPEEGLKFMVYLQKENIIDESGMPKERFSAEFPKEGPSILRIQQVVRGDSAAYFCASSPPRTGTANYGYTFGSGTRLTVV.